This TCR beta chain was identified in a study of vaccination and CD4 T cells after COVID-19. Overall study results and limits: From roughly 21 to 40, the median of SARS-CoV-2-reactive clonotypes rose without reaching significance. In convalescent patients, a median approximately 83% of post-vaccine SARS-CoV-2-reactive clones appeared only after vaccination.

Concerning this clonotype: As yet, its antigen is unknown.

The treatment here: approximately nine-day PBMC culture with coronavirus spike peptide pools or control peptides (ViraFEST assay). V was pared by 3 bases and J by 8 bases, with 8 bases between. The germline CDR1 and CDR2 sequences are KGHSH and LQKENI. CDR3 size: 13 residues. Cultured CD4+ T cell DNA was sequenced using the Oncomine TCR Beta short-read assay. TCRdb re-derived calls from the PCR reads in MiXCR, one entry per CDR3 protein. This table holds roughly 9,800 distinct CDR3 sequences, around 59% found once. This chain uses TRBV18 with TRBJ1-6; no clear D. The receptor comes from a human donor who had recovered from COVID-19. The sample comprised CD4+ T cells from blood, cultured in vitro. As DNA, the CDR3 is TGTGCCAGCTCACCTACTTCGGATTCACCCCTCCACTTT. This codes for CASSPTSDSPLHF. The variable domain in full, with the rest retrieved from reference TRBV18 and TRBJ1-6, is NAGVMQNPRHLVRRRGQEARLRCSPMKGHSHVYWYRQLPEEGLKFMVYLQKENIIDESGMPKERFSAEFPKEGPSILRIQQVVRGDSAAYFCASSPTSDSPLHFGNGTRLTVT.